These 18 T cell receptor beta chains were all obtained from the same sample, sequenced in a study of T cells in Graves' hyperthyroidism and ophthalmopathy. TCR beta CDR3 region amplification was performed from RNA transcripts. First-round RT-PCR targeting the TCR CDR3 was performed with the HTBI primer set. TCRdb reprocessed the multiplex PCR reads via MiXCR and lists one record per CDR3 protein. The table includes 550,000 to 600,000 distinct CDR3 sequences, 12% to 15% detected once. Specimen: blood. These receptors originate from a woman under 30 with Graves' ophthalmopathy.

This clonotype was counted at least ten times. The rearrangement links TRBV2 to TRBJ2-7, with a tentative D call TRBD2 (5 bases). CDR1 is SNHLY, CDR2 FYNNEI, per germline. Trimming took off 6 bases at V and 2 bases at J, with 14 bases between the two ends. The CDR3 spans 14 residues. The CDR3, as DNA: TGTGCCAGCAGAGTAGAGACTAAAGCCTACGAGCAGTACTTC. Its protein product is CASRVETKAYEQYF.

This clonotype was recorded many times. V is TRBV7-2 and J is TRBJ2-2; 7 bases are shared with TRBD2. V was clipped by 2 bases and J by 6 bases; unmatched bases: 6. This CDR3 has 15 residues. Germline V CDR1 and CDR2: SGHTA, FQGNSA. The CDR3 region has the DNA TGTGCCAGCAGCTTAAGCGGGAATTGGGCCGGGGAGCTGTTTTTT. Protein: CASSLSGNWAGELFF.

This clonotype was observed many times. This rearrangement joins TRBV27 to TRBJ2-6; TRBD1 or TRBD2 may be the D gene (5 bases each). Trimming took off 3 bases at V and 13 bases at J, with 13 bases between the two ends. The CDR3 spans 13 residues. Germline assignment: CDR1 MNHEY and CDR2 SMNVEV (reference sequence). CDR3 nucleotide sequence: TGTGCCAGCAGTTTCGAGGGACCCCGGGTCCTGACTTTC. This gives the protein CASSFEGPRVLTF.

This sequence joins TRBV20-1 and TRBJ2-7, with D uncertain. Germline CDR1 reads DFQATT; CDR2 reads SNEGSKA (reference sequence). The CDR3 is 13 residues long. V gave up 1 base and J gave up 5 bases, with 12 bases separating them. CDR3 loop: CSARVPPLDEQYF. The CDR3 DNA sequence: TGCAGTGCTAGAGTGCCCCCTCTTGACGAGCAGTACTTC.

In the case of this clonotype: A much larger clonotype is one base distant, so this may be a read error. The chain is built from TRBV11-2 and TRBJ2-1; TRBD2 agrees at 8 bases. Germline assignment: CDR1 SGHAT and CDR2 FQNNGV. Germline trimming cut 5 bases from V and 4 bases from J; bases unmatched to any gene: 13. This CDR3 has 17 amino acids. The DNA of the CDR3 is TGTGCCAGCAGCGATGTGGCGAGCGGGGGAGCTTACAATGAGCAGTTCTTC. Protein sequence: CASSDVASGGAYNEQFF. Based on the CDR3 plus reference TRBV11-2 and TRBJ2-1, the full variable domain is EAGVAQSPRYKIIEKRQSVAFWCNPISGHATLYWYQQILGQGPKLLIQFQNNGVVDDSQLPKDRFSAERLKGVDSTLKIQPAKLEDSAVYLCASSDVASGGAYNEQFFGPGTRLTVL.

This clonotype was counted ten times or more. The V gene is TRBV3-1, the J gene TRBJ2-7; TRBD1 aligns across 10 bases. CDR1 is LGHDT and CDR2 is YNNKEL in the germline V gene (reference sequence). After removal of 2 bases from V and 6 bases from J, the junction contained 4 bases not matched to a gene. This CDR3 has 14 residues. The CDR3 region is CASSQWDRGPEQYF. CDR3 coding DNA: TGTGCCAGCAGCCAATGGGACAGGGGCCCCGAGCAGTACTTC.

This clonotype was recorded at least ten times. The chain couples TRBV12-3 or TRBV12-4 to TRBJ2-2, with 8 bases lining up with TRBD2. The CDR3 loop spans 16 amino acids. J lost 5 bases, V lost 6 bases, and 11 bases had no gene match. CDR3 in amino acids: CASSPTGGKGTGELFF. The DNA of the CDR3 is TGTGCCAGCAGCCCGACGGGAGGGAAGGGGACCGGGGAGCTGTTTTTT.

This clonotype came up a few times. The chain employs TRBV20-1 and TRBJ2-7, with 11 bases fitting TRBD2. Germline loops: CDR1 DFQATT, CDR2 SNEGSKA (reference sequence). V trimming: 6 bases; J trimming: 3 bases; junction bases outside the gene matches: 13. The CDR3 length is 16 residues. The CDR3 DNA reads TGCAGTGCCAGCTACCGACTAGCGGGGACCTACTACGAGCAGTACTTC. Translating it yields CSASYRLAGTYYEQYF.

The gene calls are TRBV28 and TRBJ1-4; 7 bases are shared with TRBD1. The V and J ends lost 3 bases and 6 bases, in that order; junction bases with no gene match: 10. The CDR3 totals 16 residues. CDR1 and CDR2 (germline): MDHEN, SYDVKM. Here the CDR3 DNA reads TGTGCCAGCAGTTTCCGACGACAGGGTTATGATGAAAAACTGTTTTTT. Amino acid sequence: CASSFRRQGYDEKLFF.

V usage is TRBV3-1 and J usage is TRBJ2-1; the match to TRBD1 covers 12 bases. Germline V gene sequence: CDR1 LGHDT, CDR2 YNNKEL (reference sequence). With 1 base clipped from V and 9 bases from J, the junction kept 7 bases outside the gene matches. This CDR3 contains 16 residues. CDR3 region: CASSQVPGQGAVEQFF. The CDR3 DNA is TGTGCCAGCAGCCAAGTTCCGGGACAGGGGGCGGTTGAGCAGTTCTTC.

In its sample, this clonotype was seen many times. This sequence joins TRBV2 and TRBJ2-7, with D possibly matching TRBD2 (5 bases). The V gene lost 6 bases and the J gene lost 4 bases, with 13 bases spanning the gap. Germline-derived CDR1 and CDR2 are SNHLY and FYNNEI. This CDR3 spans 13 amino acids. DNA for the CDR3: TGTGCCAGCAGCCTGGACTTGGGTTACGAGCAGTACTTC. Its translation is CASSLDLGYEQYF.

At least ten counts were recorded for this clonotype. This rearrangement joins TRBV27 to TRBJ1-3; D not resolved. The CDR3 is made up of 15 amino acids. Trimming pared 0 bases from V and 4 bases from J, leaving 10 bases between. Germline assignment: CDR1 MNHEY and CDR2 SMNVEV (reference sequence). This chain's CDR3 is CASSLSRARGNTIYF. The CDR3 bases are TGTGCCAGCAGTTTATCCCGCGCCAGGGGAAACACCATATATTTT.

V and J are TRBV19 and TRBJ1-1; maybe TRBD1 (5 bases). From germline, CDR1 is LNHDA and CDR2 SQIVND (reference sequence). The CDR3 loop spans 15 amino acids. Trimming removed 7 bases from V and 5 bases from J, with 20 bases in between. The CDR3 loop is CASTSGTRVFTEAFF. The DNA of the CDR3 is TGTGCCAGTACCTCCGGCACCAGGGTTTTTACTGAAGCTTTCTTT.

This clonotype was counted ten times or more. J is TRBJ2-7 and V is TRBV20-1, with 11 bases fitting TRBD2. CDR3 length: 16 residues. Germline CDR1 reads DFQATT; CDR2 reads SNEGSKA (reference sequence). V gave up 3 bases and J gave up 0 bases; unmatched junction bases: 7. Here the CDR3 reads CSASHPSGRRSYEQYF. Here the CDR3 DNA reads TGCAGTGCTAGTCATCCTAGCGGGAGGCGCTCCTACGAGCAGTACTTC.

This clonotype was seen a few times. This chain joins TRBV5-6 and TRBJ2-7; 9 bases align to TRBD2. CDR3 length: 15 residues. V shed 0 bases and J 3 bases; nucleotides not matched to a gene: 4. The germline V gene has CDR1 SGHDT and CDR2 YYEEEE. CDR3 in amino acids: CASSLVPSGDYEQYF. CDR3 sequence (DNA): TGTGCCAGCAGCTTGGTGCCTAGCGGGGACTACGAGCAGTACTTC.

This clonotype was detected many times. The chain joins TRBV7-9 to TRBJ1-4; D is perhaps TRBD1 (5 bases). The CDR3 extends over 15 amino acids. The germline gives CDR1 SEHNR, CDR2 FQNEAQ (reference sequence). V was shortened by 2 bases and J by 1 base, with 8 bases between the two germline ends. CDR3 sequence: CASSLSGGTNEKLFF. CDR3 nucleotides: TGTGCCAGCAGCTTATCGGGGGGAACTAATGAAAAACTGTTTTTT.

This clonotype was seen repeatedly, ten times or more. This chain uses TRBV4-3 with TRBJ2-1, with D perhaps TRBD2 (6 bases). The CDR3 extends over 15 amino acids. V shed 3 bases and J shed 2 bases, with 11 bases lying between them. In germline, CDR1 is LGHNA, CDR2 YSLEER. This CDR3 is CASSQGGGPYNEQFF. The CDR3 coding sequence is TGCGCCAGCAGCCAGGGGGGTGGCCCCTACAATGAGCAGTTCTTC.

This clonotype was counted many times. The chain uses TRBV30 and TRBJ2-1, with D uncertain. The CDR3 extends over 11 amino acids. V shed 2 bases and J shed 5 bases, with 4 bases lying between them. CDR1 and CDR2 from the germline V gene are GTSNPN and SVGIG (reference sequence). CDR3 loop: CAWSLHNEQFF. The CDR3, as DNA: TGTGCCTGGAGTCTGCACAATGAGCAGTTCTTC.